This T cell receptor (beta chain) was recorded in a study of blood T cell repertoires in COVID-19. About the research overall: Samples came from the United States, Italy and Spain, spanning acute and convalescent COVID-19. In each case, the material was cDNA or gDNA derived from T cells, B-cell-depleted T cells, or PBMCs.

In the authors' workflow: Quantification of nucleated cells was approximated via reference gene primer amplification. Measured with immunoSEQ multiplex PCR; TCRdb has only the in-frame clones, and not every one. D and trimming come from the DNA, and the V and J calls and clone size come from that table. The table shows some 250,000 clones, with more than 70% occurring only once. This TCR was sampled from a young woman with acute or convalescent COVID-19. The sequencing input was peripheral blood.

CDR3 loop: CATSDGRQHTGELFF. The CDR3 DNA reads TGTGCCACCAGTGATGGTAGACAGCACACCGGGGAGCTGTTTTTT. This chain links TRBV24-1 with TRBJ2-2; a possible D gene is TRBD1 (5 bases). Between the trimmed V and J ends, which lost 3 bases and 3 bases, there was a span of 10 bases. This CDR3 region has 15 residues. From germline, CDR1 is KGHDR and CDR2 SFDVKD.